The 9 T cell receptor beta chains listed next were all sequenced from one sample in a study of tumor-infiltrating lymphocytes in localized non-small cell lung cancer. Method: immunoSEQ multiplex PCR; TCRdb's copy keeps in-frame clones and lacks some. The table includes about 6,700 clones, over 60% detected once. Material: uninvolved lung tissue not adjacent to the tumor. The receptors shown here come from a human donor with non-small cell lung cancer.

CDR3 protein: CASSFGLAGGAGNEQFF. CDR3 sequence (DNA): TGCGCCAGCAGCTTCGGACTAGCGGGGGGGGCTGGGAATGAGCAGTTCTTC. The chain uses TRBV5-1 and TRBJ2-1; the match to TRBD2 covers 15 bases. The CDR3 sequence is 17 residues long. With V trimmed by 2 bases and J by 7 bases, 7 bases remained unmatched. Per the germline V gene, CDR1 is SGHRS and CDR2 is YFSETQ.

V gene TRBV7-6 combines with J gene TRBJ1-3, with TRBD1 identical over 7 bases. CDR1 is SGHVS, CDR2 FNYEAQ, per germline. J was trimmed by 0 bases and V by 2 bases; bases with no gene match: 4. CDR3 length: 16 residues. The chain's CDR3 is CASSLWTGFSGNTIYF. For the CDR3, the DNA is TGTGCCAGCAGCTTATGGACAGGATTCTCTGGAAACACCATATATTTT.

The J gene is TRBJ2-7, the V gene TRBV7-9, with TRBD2 as a possible D gene (6 bases). This CDR3 has 13 residues. Trimming removed 8 bases from V and 2 bases from J, with 13 bases in between. Germline V CDR1 and CDR2: SEHNR, FQNEAQ (reference sequence). The CDR3 here is CASPGVGAYEQYF. The CDR3 DNA reads as TGTGCCAGCCCGGGAGTTGGGGCCTACGAGCAGTACTTC.

V usage is TRBV9 and J usage is TRBJ2-7; D possibly matches TRBD1 or TRBD2 (5 bases each). The CDR3 length is 14 residues. Germline loops: CDR1 SGDLS, CDR2 YYNGEE. Trimming left V 3 bases short and J 3 bases short, with 13 bases between. CDR3 region: CASSATGTGYEQYF. The CDR3 DNA reads as TGTGCCAGCAGCGCCACCGGGACCGGCTACGAGCAGTACTTC. The full variable domain, in which reference TRBV9 and TRBJ2-7 provide the parts outside the CDR3, is DSGVTQTPKHLITATGQRVTLRCSPRSGDLSVYWYQQSLDQGLQFLIQYYNGEERAKGNILERFSAQQFPDLHSELNLSSLELGDSALYFCASSATGTGYEQYFGPGTRLTVT.

This clone was detected only a few times. The chain employs TRBV2 and TRBJ1-1; tentative D call: TRBD1 (6 bases). This CDR3 has 12 amino acids. V was shortened by 7 bases and J by 1 base, with 7 bases between the two germline ends. Germline V gene data show CDR1 as SNHLY and CDR2 as FYNNEI. CDR3 amino acids: CASMDRNTEAFF. The CDR3 DNA is TGTGCCAGCATGGACAGGAACACTGAAGCTTTCTTT.

This clone has only one observation. The chain's CDR3 is CASSPQGGRETQYF. CDR3 DNA: TGTGCCAGCAGTCCTCAAGGGGGCAGGGAGACCCAGTACTTC. This rearrangement joins TRBV6-5 to TRBJ2-5; TRBD1 agrees at 7 bases. The germline V gene has CDR1 MNHEY and CDR2 SVGAGI. After removal of 5 bases from V and 5 bases from J, the junction contained 8 bases not matched to a gene. This CDR3 comprises 14 residues.

V gene TRBV27 combines with J gene TRBJ2-3; a weak D match, TRBD2 (6 bases). Germline V gene data show CDR1 as MNHEY and CDR2 as SMNVEV (reference sequence). The V gene lost 3 bases and the J gene lost 0 bases, with 13 bases spanning the gap. There are 16 residues in the CDR3. CDR3 in amino acids: CASSLEGTTSTDTQYF. The CDR3 DNA is TGTGCCAGCAGTTTGGAGGGGACCACTAGCACAGATACGCAGTATTTT.

Here the CDR3 DNA reads TGTGCCAGTAGTATATGGGCTGTGGCAGATAACACCGGGGAGCTGTTTTTT. This translates into CASSIWAVADNTGELFF. This rearrangement joins TRBV19 to TRBJ2-2; D uncertain. V lost 2 bases and J 2 bases, leaving 15 bases between the germline ends. Germline V gives CDR1 LNHDA, CDR2 SQIVND (reference sequence). The CDR3 runs to 17 residues.

This clone turned up a few times. The chain uses TRBV7-6 and TRBJ2-7; D tentatively fits TRBD1 or TRBD2 (6 bases each). The V end was cut by 0 bases, the J end by 2 bases, with 11 bases between. The CDR3 consists of 15 residues. Per the germline V gene, CDR1 is SGHVS and CDR2 is FNYEAQ. As DNA, the CDR3 is TGTGCCAGCAGCTTAGCGGGGGGCCCGACCTACGAGCAGTACTTC. Protein product: CASSLAGGPTYEQYF. The full variable domain, in which reference TRBV7-6 and TRBJ2-7 provide the parts outside the CDR3, is GAGVSQSPRYKVTKRGQDVALRCDPISGHVSLYWYRQALGQGPEFLTYFNYEAQQDKSGLPNDRFSAERPEGSISTLTIQRTEQRDSAMYRCASSLAGGPTYEQYFGPGTRLTVT.